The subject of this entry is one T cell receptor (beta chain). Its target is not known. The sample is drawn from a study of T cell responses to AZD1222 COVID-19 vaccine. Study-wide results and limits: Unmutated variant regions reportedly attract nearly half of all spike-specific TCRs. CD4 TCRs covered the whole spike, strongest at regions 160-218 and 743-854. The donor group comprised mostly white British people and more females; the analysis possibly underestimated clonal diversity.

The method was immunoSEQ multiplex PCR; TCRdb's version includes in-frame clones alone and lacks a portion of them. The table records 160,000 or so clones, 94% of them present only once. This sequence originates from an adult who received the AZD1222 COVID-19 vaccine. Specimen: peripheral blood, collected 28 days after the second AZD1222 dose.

CDR3 bases: TGTGCCAGCAGGGCGACAGAGTACACAGATACGCAGTATTTT. It specifies CASRATEYTDTQYF. The chain combines TRBV2 with TRBJ2-3; the D gene is possibly TRBD1 (5 bases). The CDR3 totals 14 residues. CDR1 is SNHLY and CDR2 is FYNNEI in the germline V gene. Deletions cut 6 bases from V and 2 bases from J, with 12 bases between.